The following is a T cell receptor (beta chain) sequence with its context. Its specificity is unknown. Via MiXCR, TCRdb re-called the 5' RACE reads, giving one row per CDR3 protein. The data hold over 600,000 distinct CDR3 sequences, with approximately 22% observed a single time. The data stem from a study of identical twins. Points from the study as a whole: Cord blood beta clonotypes present at high abundance carried fewer insertions; no such pattern appeared in memory repertoires.

The CDR3 is 15 residues long. The V gene lost 4 bases and the J gene lost 1 base, with 14 bases spanning the gap. Germline V gene data show CDR1 as SGHRS and CDR2 as YFSETQ. Another study also made use of these data, one on T cells expressing NK-cell markers. In that study: Sorted T-cell subsets CD3+CD56+NKG2C+, CD3+CD56+NKG2C- and CD3+CD56-NKG2C+ were TCR beta-sequenced. The sequencing cohort of eight donors included seven HCMV-seropositive individuals and one seronegative individual.

The rearrangement links TRBV5-1 to TRBJ2-5; D unclear. The sequenced sample consisted of PBMCs. This clonotype was obtained from a woman under 30 in good health. The CDR3 DNA reads TGCGCCAGCAGCCGGACCCCCCCACCCCAAGAGACCCAGTACTTC. This codes for CASSRTPPPQETQYF.